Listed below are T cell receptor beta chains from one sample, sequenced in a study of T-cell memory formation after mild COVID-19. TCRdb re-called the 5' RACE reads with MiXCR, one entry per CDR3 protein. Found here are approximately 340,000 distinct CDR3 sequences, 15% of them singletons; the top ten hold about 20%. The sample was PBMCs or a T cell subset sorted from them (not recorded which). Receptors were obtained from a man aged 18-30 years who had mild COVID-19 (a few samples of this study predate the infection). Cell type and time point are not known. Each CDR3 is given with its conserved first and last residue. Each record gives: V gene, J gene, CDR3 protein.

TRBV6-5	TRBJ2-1	CASSYSAGVYNEQFF
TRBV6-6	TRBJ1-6	CASTQYPRGYNSPLHF
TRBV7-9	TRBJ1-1	CASRLTGTGRTEAFF
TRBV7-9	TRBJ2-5	CASSFPRQDPLRETQYF
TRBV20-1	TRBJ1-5	CSAREARENQPQHF
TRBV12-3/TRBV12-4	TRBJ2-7	CASSSSGGRGAYEQYF
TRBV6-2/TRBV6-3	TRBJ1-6	CASSPRDTRRSPLHF
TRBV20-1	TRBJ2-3	CSARDRGGADTQYF
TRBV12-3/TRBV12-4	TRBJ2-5	CASEGTSGGWGTQYF
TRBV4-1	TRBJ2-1	CASSQGGTGYNEQFF
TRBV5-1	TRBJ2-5	CASSSAFQETQYF
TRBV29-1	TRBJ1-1	CSVREGRGHNTEAFF
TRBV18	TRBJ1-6	CASSPTGPGKGSPLHF
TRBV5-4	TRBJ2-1	CASSYAGGRNNEQFF
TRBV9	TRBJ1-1	CASNAWGNTEAFF
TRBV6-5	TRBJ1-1	CASSLFLQGNTEAFF
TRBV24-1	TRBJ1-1	CATSDRRGNTEAFF
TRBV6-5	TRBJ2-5	CASSRTSGGRETQYF
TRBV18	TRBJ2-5	CASSPGSGMLQETQYF
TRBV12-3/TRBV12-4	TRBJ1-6	CASRPGGSTYNSPLHF
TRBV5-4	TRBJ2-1	CASSFGRAIYNEQFF
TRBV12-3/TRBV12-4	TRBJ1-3	CASSETDSGNTIYF